This entry lists 23 T cell receptor beta chains sequenced from one sample in a study of shared clonotypes between healthy human individuals. Naive CD8 cells lacked CD45RO, underwent positive selection for CCR7 and left out terminally differentiated effector memory CD45RA+ cells. Sequencing was performed with immunoSEQ multiplex PCR; in TCRdb, only in-frame clones are kept and a portion is missing. The profile covers 1.5 million to 2.5 million clones, with about 95% appearing a single time and 0.9% to 1.5% taken by the ten largest. The sequenced sample was naive CD8+ T cells sorted from blood. Every receptor here comes from a man aged 18 to 30 in good health.

The chain employs TRBV7-8 and TRBJ1-2; D may be TRBD1 (6 bases). Germline V lookup: CDR1 SGHVS, CDR2 FQNEAQ. V lost 5 bases, J lost 0 bases, and 13 bases lay in between. The CDR3 length is 15 residues. DNA of the CDR3: TGTGCCAGCAGCCTCTCGACAGGACCTAACTATGGCTACACCTTC. Translation: CASSLSTGPNYGYTF.

The chain has TRBV5-6 and TRBJ2-5; 9 bases line up with TRBD2. The junction had 4 bases not matched to a gene; V was cut back by 3 bases and J by 4 bases. Per the germline V gene, CDR1 is SGHDT and CDR2 is YYEEEE. The CDR3 covers 14 residues. The CDR3 DNA reads as TGTGCCAGCAGCTCCGCGGGGGGGCGAGAGACCCAGTACTTC. Encoded protein: CASSSAGGRETQYF.

The CDR3 bases are TGTGCCAGCAGTTCCCAGGACGAGAGGAGCTATGGCTACACCTTC. Amino acid sequence: CASSSQDERSYGYTF. The rearrangement joins TRBV28 to TRBJ1-2, with D unresolved. Per germline, CDR1 MDHEN and CDR2 SYDVKM. V lost 4 bases and J 4 bases, leaving 16 bases between the germline ends. The CDR3 length is 15 residues.

V and J are TRBV7-9 and TRBJ2-7; a possible D gene is TRBD1 (5 bases). V lost 5 bases to trimming and J lost 6 bases, with 14 bases between them. The CDR3 is made up of 13 amino acids. The germline CDR1 and CDR2 sequences are SEHNR and FQNEAQ (reference sequence). The CDR3 bases are TGTGCCAGCAGCCCTCAGGGTGGGTCCGAGCAGTACTTC. Its protein product is CASSPQGGSEQYF. Variable domain in full (rest from reference TRBV7-9 and TRBJ2-7): DTGVSQNPRHKITKRGQNVTFRCDPISEHNRLYWYRQTLGQGPEFLTYFQNEAQLEKSRLLSDRFSAERPKGSFSTLEIQRTEQGDSAMYLCASSPQGGSEQYFGPGTRLTVT.

This clone has just one count. V and J are TRBV13 and TRBJ2-7, with D possibly matching TRBD1 (6 bases). CDR1 and CDR2 from the germline V gene are PRHDT and FYEKMQ (reference sequence). The CDR3 covers 12 residues. V was trimmed by 3 bases and J by 7 bases, leaving 10 bases between them. CDR3 coding DNA: TGTGCCAGCAGCTTGTTTAGGGGGGAGCAGTACTTC. It yields the protein CASSLFRGEQYF.

The chain has TRBV7-2 and TRBJ2-5; D unresolved. CDR1 and CDR2 (germline): SGHTA, FQGNSA. The CDR3 has 14 amino acids. V was trimmed by 6 bases and J by 5 bases, leaving 16 bases between them. The CDR3 reads CASRPDSNHETQYF. The CDR3 DNA reads as TGTGCCAGCAGACCAGACTCGAATCACGAGACCCAGTACTTC.

This rearrangement joins TRBV28 to TRBJ2-5; 9 nucleotides agree with TRBD1. After removal of 4 bases from V and 5 bases from J, the junction contained 5 bases not matched to a gene. The CDR3 runs to 14 residues. Germline CDR1 MDHEN, CDR2 SYDVKM. This chain's CDR3 is CASSSDRGRETQYF. The CDR3, as DNA: TGTGCCAGCAGTTCGGACAGGGGCCGGGAGACCCAGTACTTC. The variable domain in full, with the rest retrieved from reference TRBV28 and TRBJ2-5, is DVKVTQSSRYLVKRTGEKVFLECVQDMDHENMFWYRQDPGLGLRLIYFSYDVKMKEKGDIPEGYSVSREKKERFSLILESASTNQTSMYLCASSSDRGRETQYFGPGTRLLVL.

V gene TRBV27 combines with J gene TRBJ2-1, with 10 bases fitting TRBD2. This CDR3 is 16 amino acids long. In germline, CDR1 is MNHEY, CDR2 SMNVEV (reference sequence). The V gene end was trimmed by 6 bases and the J gene end by 8 bases; junction bases not matched to a gene: 13. The CDR3 DNA sequence: TGTGCCAGCAGCCTGGGGGCGCTAGCGGGAGCGGATGAGCAGTTCTTC. As protein: CASSLGALAGADEQFF.

The rearrangement links TRBV4-1 to TRBJ2-2; no clear D gene. This CDR3 is built from 12 residues. Germline V gives CDR1 MGHRA, CDR2 YSYEKL. V shed 3 bases and J shed 4 bases, with 3 bases lying between them. The CDR3 region has the DNA TGCGCCAGCAGCCACTCCACCGGGGAGCTGTTTTTT. Protein sequence: CASSHSTGELFF.

The rearrangement links TRBV4-2 to TRBJ1-6, with D perhaps matching TRBD1 (5 bases). This CDR3 spans 18 amino acids. Per the germline V gene, CDR1 is LGHNA and CDR2 is YNFKEQ. V was shortened by 2 bases and J by 2 bases, with 16 bases between the two germline ends. This CDR3 is CASSQPLTGTPYNSPLHF. As DNA, the CDR3 is TGTGCCAGCAGCCAACCCCTAACCGGGACCCCCTATAATTCACCCCTCCACTTT.

In the case of this clone: This specimen includes other DNA sequences encoding the same CDR3. The chain combines TRBV7-9 with TRBJ2-5, with 12 nucleotides matching TRBD2. J gave up 1 base and V 6 bases, and 6 bases lay outside the gene matches. This CDR3 has 16 residues. The germline V gene encodes CDR1 SEHNR and CDR2 FQNEAQ (reference sequence). The CDR3 reads CASSPGLAGLQETQYF. The CDR3 region has the DNA TGTGCCAGCAGTCCGGGACTAGCGGGCCTCCAAGAGACCCAGTACTTC.

The CDR3 DNA reads as TGTGCCAGCAGCCGAGGGACAGAACGTAACTATGGCTACACCTTC. It is translated as CASSRGTERNYGYTF. The chain carries TRBV14 and TRBJ1-2, with 7 bases identical to TRBD1. The junction had 6 bases not matched to a gene; V was cut back by 4 bases and J by 1 base. The CDR3 consists of 15 residues. Germline CDR1 is SGHDN and CDR2 is FVKESK.

The chain has TRBV30 and TRBJ2-1; no clear D gene. Germline CDR1 is GTSNPN and CDR2 is SVGIG (reference sequence). The length of the CDR3 is 10 residues. V gave up 2 bases and J gave up 6 bases, with 2 bases separating them. For the CDR3, the DNA is TGTGCCTGGAGTCCCAATGAGCAGTTCTTC. Encoded protein: CAWSPNEQFF.

The chain carries TRBV4-1 and TRBJ1-1; 8 positions agree with TRBD1. Trimming removed 2 bases from V and 0 bases from J; junction bases left unmatched: 2. The germline V gene has CDR1 MGHRA and CDR2 YSYEKL. This CDR3 is 15 amino acids long. For the CDR3, the DNA is TGCGCCAGCAGCCAACTGGGACAGGTGAACACTGAAGCTTTCTTT. It yields the protein CASSQLGQVNTEAFF.

This rearrangement joins TRBV5-1 to TRBJ2-1; 11 bases are shared with TRBD2. Trimming cost V 0 bases and J 3 bases; bases outside gene matches: 8. Germline V gives CDR1 SGHRS, CDR2 YFSETQ. The CDR3 is made up of 18 amino acids. As DNA, the CDR3 is TGCGCCAGCAGCTTGGTCCCTAGCGGGGGGTTAGACTACAATGAGCAGTTCTTC. The encoded protein is CASSLVPSGGLDYNEQFF.

This rearrangement joins TRBV27 to TRBJ2-5; 9 bases map to TRBD2. V dropped 3 bases and J dropped 5; count of bases not matched to a gene: 4. Germline V lookup: CDR1 MNHEY, CDR2 SMNVEV (reference sequence). CDR3 length: 14 amino acids. CDR3 sequence reads: CASSFVAGGETQYF. The CDR3 DNA reads as TGTGCCAGCAGTTTCGTGGCGGGGGGGGAGACCCAGTACTTC.

V and J are TRBV19 and TRBJ1-5, with D tentatively TRBD1 (5 bases). The germline V gene has CDR1 LNHDA and CDR2 SQIVND (reference sequence). The CDR3 has 14 amino acids. Trimming pared 2 bases from V and 4 bases from J, leaving 9 bases between. As DNA, the CDR3 is TGTGCCAGTAGTATAAGGGCAGGGAATCAGCCCCAGCATTTT. It yields the protein CASSIRAGNQPQHF.

The gene calls are TRBV5-6 and TRBJ1-4, with D perhaps TRBD1 (5 bases). From germline, CDR1 is SGHDT and CDR2 YYEEEE. The CDR3 is 17 residues long. V lost 7 bases and J 4 bases, leaving 23 bases between the germline ends. CDR3 loop: CASQRQIPWSGNEKLFF. DNA for the CDR3: TGTGCCAGCCAAAGACAGATTCCATGGAGTGGTAATGAAAAACTGTTTTTT.

V and J are TRBV2 and TRBJ2-2; D may be TRBD1 or TRBD2 (6 bases each). The germline V gene encodes CDR1 SNHLY and CDR2 FYNNEI. The CDR3 runs 14 residues. The V and J ends lost 11 bases and 6 bases respectively, with 19 bases between them. The DNA of the CDR3 is TGTGCCGGGGGATCCGGGGGCCTGGCCGGGGAGCTGTTTTTT. It translates to CAGGSGGLAGELFF.

In regard to this clone: This sample also contains other DNA sequences that code for the same CDR3. The chain has TRBV27 and TRBJ2-3; 7 bases agree with TRBD2. V lost 3 bases to trimming and J lost 1 base; unmatched junction nucleotides: 1. Looked up from germline, CDR1 is MNHEY and CDR2 is SMNVEV (reference sequence). The CDR3 totals 14 residues. CDR3 loop: CASSFLAGTDTQYF. CDR3 bases: TGTGCCAGCAGTTTCCTAGCGGGCACAGATACGCAGTATTTT.

This rearrangement joins TRBV7-6 to TRBJ2-1; the D is unclear. V gave up 0 bases and J gave up 9 bases, with 9 bases separating them. This CDR3 has 13 amino acids. The germline gives CDR1 SGHVS, CDR2 FNYEAQ. In DNA form, the CDR3 reads TGTGCCAGCAGCTTAGCCAAATTCCGTGAGCAGTTCTTC. It yields the protein CASSLAKFREQFF.

The V gene is TRBV4-1, the J gene TRBJ2-6; D remains unclear. Trimming shortened V by 0 bases and J by 1 base, and 7 bases separated the two germline ends. Germline V gene lookup returns CDR1 MGHRA and CDR2 YSYEKL. The CDR3 is made up of 16 amino acids. The CDR3 bases are TGCGCCAGCAGCCAAGACGGGTTGTCTGGGGCCAACGTCCTGACTTTC. Its protein product is CASSQDGLSGANVLTF.

The genes are TRBV7-2 and TRBJ2-7; TRBD1 matches at 9 bases. V gave up 1 base and J gave up 9 bases; unmatched junction bases: 7. Per germline, CDR1 SGHTA and CDR2 FQGNSA. There are 14 residues in the CDR3. The CDR3 DNA reads as TGTGCCAGCAGCTTAGGACAGGGGGACTGGGCGCAGTACTTC. It codes for CASSLGQGDWAQYF.